The rows below give T cell receptor beta chains drawn from one sample of a study of T cells in Graves' hyperthyroidism and ophthalmopathy. TCRdb independently ran MiXCR on the multiplex PCR reads; one entry per CDR3 protein. The sample holds 490,000 or so distinct CDR3 sequences, roughly 45% seen once. The sample consisted of peripheral blood or thyroid tissue (not recorded which). The receptors derive from an adult woman with Graves' disease, either hyperthyroidism or ophthalmopathy (not recorded which). CDR3s leave out the opening cysteine and the closing phenylalanine or tryptophan.

V gene	J gene	CDR3 protein
TRBV19	TRBJ1-6	ASMEADYNSPLH
TRBV2	TRBJ2-2	ASSLGTGELS
TRBV7-8	TRBJ1-5	ASSPSGQGLSFQH
TRBV19	TRBJ2-5	ASSIGAQGRETQY
TRBV12-3/TRBV12-4	TRBJ1-1	ASSYRVGDTEAF
TRBV20-1	TRBJ2-7	SARAFSERNEQY
TRBV12-3/TRBV12-4	TRBJ1-5	ASSIQGMQPQH
TRBV7-2	TRBJ2-5	ASSATGETQY
TRBV15	TRBJ2-7	ATSRDLVTEQY
TRBV10-3	TRBJ2-7	AISGGLAGTYEQY
TRBV7-2	TRBJ1-1	ASSFRQGVGTEAF
TRBV24-1	TRBJ1-2	ATSDPSTGEVYGYT
TRBV24-1	TRBJ2-5	ATSDLLQTQY
TRBV6-6	TRBJ1-1	ASRPGGLYTEAF
TRBV7-9	TRBJ1-6	ASSHGTGNSPLH
TRBV7-3	TRBJ2-3	ASSPGTFNVDTQY
TRBV7-2	TRBJ2-7	ASSLGGLAGSEQY
TRBV5-1	TRBJ2-2	ASSLDQDRDWTGELF
TRBV13	TRBJ2-2	ASSPTGTSGTGELF
TRBV5-1	TRBJ2-5	ASSREETQY
TRBV5-1	TRBJ2-7	ASSPMASQEEQY
TRBV9	TRBJ2-7	ASSVGGGREYEQY
TRBV15	TRBJ2-5	ATSRELLETQY
TRBV28	TRBJ1-2	ASTTRFSTYGYT
TRBV5-1	TRBJ1-1	ASSGGTAGTEAF
TRBV20-1	TRBJ1-1	SARTQMNTEAF
TRBV19	TRBJ1-4	ASSTRDREFNEKLF
TRBV7-9	TRBJ2-7	ASSPRTGDYEQY
TRBV2	TRBJ2-2	ASTVGVTGELF
TRBV20-1	TRBJ1-2	SARDLGEGYGYT
TRBV7-9	TRBJ2-2	ASSVSRTSGSGELF
TRBV5-1	TRBJ2-5	ASSLIPEETQY
TRBV15	TRBJ1-4	ATSRDLVSEKLF
TRBV7-2	TRBJ2-7	ASSLEGGYEQY
TRBV2	TRBJ1-5	ASTRNPNQPQH
TRBV29-1	TRBJ2-7	SVTGTSGSGEQY
TRBV30	TRBJ1-5	AWSHRDRDNQPQH
TRBV7-9	TRBJ1-2	ASSFPGVGYGYT
TRBV20-1	TRBJ1-5	SAPSEQGLGPQH
TRBV10-3	TRBJ2-5	AIRGDRGGETQY
TRBV29-1	TRBJ1-4	SVTADATNEKLF
TRBV3-1	TRBJ2-5	ASSQGRQETQY
TRBV5-1	TRBJ2-5	ASSLGLAGGSETQY
TRBV15	TRBJ2-7	ATSRAGDEQY
TRBV6-1	TRBJ1-3	ASSLFEAFFGQGTIY
TRBV6-1	TRBJ1-2	ASSEGWPLYGYT
TRBV19	TRBJ2-2	ASSMGTSRNTGELF
TRBV12-3/TRBV12-4	TRBJ1-2	ASSARQDADGYT
TRBV5-1	TRBJ1-2	ASSLGGTYYGYT
TRBV10-3	TRBJ2-7	AISDPPGVAGGFYEQY
TRBV10-3	TRBJ2-5	AISGSDQETQY
TRBV7-2	TRBJ2-5	ASSLGTASETQY